The 24 T cell receptor beta chains below come from one sample, sequenced in a study of blood T cell repertoires in COVID-19 (dated by TCRdb to 2019 to 2021). Libraries were made using the immunoSEQ multiplex PCR assay. Held by TCRdb, this immuneACCESS table contains in-frame sequences only and omits some clones. Under half of the omission traces to an unresolved V gene where checked; the cause of the rest is unknown. The sample contains some 390,000 clones, roughly nine tenths of them found a single time. The ten largest clones add up to 1.5% to 2% of the sample. Sequencing was carried out using PBMCs or T cells enriched from blood (not recorded which). These receptors were obtained from a woman in her thirties who had recovered from COVID-19.

The table lists this clone with a few counts. The rearrangement joins TRBV2 to TRBJ2-5; 7 bases map to TRBD2. V was clipped by 2 bases and J by 5 bases; unmatched bases: 8. This CDR3 has 15 residues. Germline lookup yields CDR1 SNHLY and CDR2 FYNNEI. The CDR3 DNA follows: TGTGCCAGCAGTGAACCTGCGGGGGTAGGGGAGACCCAGTACTTC. Its translation: CASSEPAGVGETQYF.

V and J are TRBV7-3 and TRBJ2-1, with TRBD1 matching over 9 bases. Germline CDR1 is SGHTA and CDR2 is FQGTGA. After removal of 5 bases from V and 9 bases from J, the junction contained 11 bases not matched to a gene. This CDR3 comprises 15 residues. The CDR3 loop is CASSASGTGSSEQFF. In DNA, the CDR3 is TGTGCCAGCAGCGCCTCCGGGACAGGGTCTTCTGAGCAGTTCTTC. Filled out from reference TRBV7-3 and TRBJ2-1, the complete variable domain reads GAGVSQTPSNKVTEKGKYVELRCDPISGHTALYWYRQSLGQGPEFLIYFQGTGAADDSGLPNDRFFAVRPEGSVSTLKIQRTERGDSAVYLCASSASGTGSSEQFFGPGTRLTVL.

The rearrangement joins TRBV10-1 to TRBJ2-2, with 7 bases identical to TRBD2. There are 14 residues in the CDR3. Germline assignment: CDR1 WNHNN and CDR2 SYGVQD (reference sequence). The trim removed 8 bases at V and 0 bases at J, leaving 3 bases unmatched. The CDR3 loop is CASQGGSNTGELFF. In DNA, the CDR3 is TGCGCCAGCCAGGGAGGGTCGAACACCGGGGAGCTGTTTTTT.

The chain recombines TRBV7-2 with TRBJ2-7; 7 bases fit TRBD2. The ends lost 3 bases at V and 3 bases at J; junction bases unmatched: 17. Germline V gives CDR1 SGHTA, CDR2 FQGNSA. This CDR3 comprises 18 residues. CDR3: CASSLYMGGGTIHYEQYF. The DNA for the CDR3 is TGTGCCAGCAGCTTGTATATGGGGGGGGGTACCATCCACTACGAGCAGTACTTC. Full variable domain (outside the CDR3, taken from reference TRBV7-2 and TRBJ2-7): GAGVSQSPSNKVTEKGKDVELRCDPISGHTALYWYRQSLGQGLEFLIYFQGNSAPDKSGLPSDRFSAERTGGSVSTLTIQRTQQEDSAVYLCASSLYMGGGTIHYEQYFGPGTRLTVT.

This sequence joins TRBV28 and TRBJ2-1, with D tentatively TRBD1 (5 bases). CDR1 is MDHEN, CDR2 SYDVKM, per germline. V was shortened by 3 bases and J by 3 bases, with 9 bases between the two germline ends. CDR3 length: 14 amino acids. CDR3 sequence reads: CASSLVQGYNEQFF. The CDR3 bases are TGTGCCAGCAGTTTGGTGCAGGGCTACAATGAGCAGTTCTTC.

The rearrangement uses TRBV4-1 and TRBJ2-5; 11 bases are a match to TRBD2. The CDR3 is 15 amino acids. The ends lost 4 bases at V and 1 base at J; junction bases unmatched: 2. Germline values: CDR1 MGHRA, CDR2 YSYEKL. DNA for the CDR3: TGCGCCAGCAGCCGACTAGCGGGGACCCAAGAGACCCAGTACTTC. Translating gives CASSRLAGTQETQYF.

The chain carries TRBV10-3 and TRBJ1-5, with D perhaps matching TRBD1 (5 bases). V lost 0 bases to trimming and J lost 6 bases, with 12 bases between them. The CDR3 is 15 amino acids. CDR1 is ENHRY, CDR2 SYGVKD, per germline. This CDR3 is CAISESGGVGQPQHF. The CDR3 DNA reads as TGTGCCATCAGTGAGTCTGGGGGGGTAGGTCAGCCCCAGCATTTT.

V is TRBV29-1 and J is TRBJ2-7; 11 bases line up with TRBD2. The CDR3 is 13 residues long. The J segment lost 2 bases and the V segment lost 6 bases, leaving 3 bases of the junction unmatched. Per germline, CDR1 SQVTM and CDR2 ANQGSEA. This CDR3 is CSVRSGRAYEQYF. CDR3 DNA sequence: TGCAGCGTCCGTAGCGGGAGGGCCTACGAGCAGTACTTC.

This chain links TRBV2 with TRBJ2-1; 7 bases map to TRBD2. V was pared by 8 bases and J by 9 bases, with 7 bases of the junction left unmatched. This CDR3 has 12 amino acids. Germline V lookup: CDR1 SNHLY, CDR2 FYNNEI. CDR3 nucleotides: TGTGCCAGCTTGGGGGGGTGGGGTGAGCAGTTCTTC. Translation: CASLGGWGEQFF.

V usage is TRBV5-8 and J usage is TRBJ2-7, with TRBD2 identical over 10 bases. V was pared by 2 bases and J by 6 bases, with 11 bases of the junction left unmatched. The CDR3 length is 16 residues. From germline, CDR1 is SGHTS and CDR2 YDEGEE. The chain's CDR3 is CASSLPSGGVEGEQYF. The CDR3 DNA reads as TGTGCCAGCAGCTTACCTAGCGGGGGCGTCGAGGGCGAGCAGTACTTC.

This chain connects TRBV2 to TRBJ2-3, with D perhaps matching TRBD2 (6 bases). The CDR3 is 14 residues long. V gave up 7 bases and J gave up 0 bases, with 11 bases separating them. Germline V gene sequence: CDR1 SNHLY, CDR2 FYNNEI. CDR3 region: CASTWGTSTDTQYF. In nucleotides, the CDR3 is TGTGCCAGCACTTGGGGGACTAGCACAGATACGCAGTATTTT.

The CDR3 here is CASSSTGVEKLFF. The CDR3 nucleotides are TGTGCCAGCAGCTCTACAGGGGTTGAAAAACTGTTTTTT. J is TRBJ1-4 and V is TRBV5-6, with 7 bases aligning to TRBD1. The trim removed 3 bases at V and 7 bases at J, leaving 3 bases unmatched. The CDR3 is 13 amino acids. Germline CDR1 is SGHDT and CDR2 is YYEEEE.

V gene TRBV20-1 combines with J gene TRBJ1-4, with TRBD1 matching 8 bases. Germline trimming cut 3 bases from V and 1 base from J; bases unmatched to any gene: 10. The V gene's germline CDR1 is DFQATT and CDR2 SNEGSKA (reference sequence). The CDR3 has 17 amino acids. The CDR3 reads CSASLGTGGGTNEKLFF. In DNA form, the CDR3 reads TGCAGTGCTAGTTTGGGTACAGGGGGTGGAACTAATGAAAAACTGTTTTTT.

In nucleotides, the CDR3 is TGTGCCAGCAGTTCCCGACAGGGGGATGGCTACACCTTC. Its translation is CASSSRQGDGYTF. V and J are TRBV12-3 or TRBV12-4 and TRBJ1-2; 9 positions agree with TRBD1. The CDR3 extends over 13 amino acids. The trim removed 4 bases at V and 6 bases at J, leaving 3 bases unmatched.

J is TRBJ1-2 and V is TRBV6-2 or TRBV6-3; D possibly corresponds to TRBD1 (5 bases). The germline V gene has CDR1 MNHEY and CDR2 SVGEGT. The CDR3 has 14 amino acids. Trimming took off 2 bases at V and 4 bases at J, with 11 bases between the two ends. CDR3 sequence: CASSYRTGGYGYTF. In DNA form, the CDR3 reads TGTGCCAGCAGTTACCGGACGGGGGGCTATGGCTACACCTTC.

V usage is TRBV10-2 and J usage is TRBJ2-1; D ambiguous. Trimming shortened V by 0 bases and J by 10 bases, and 7 bases separated the two germline ends. The CDR3 has 12 residues. CDR1 WSHSY and CDR2 SAAADI come from the germline V gene. CDR3 coding DNA: TGCGCCAGCAGTGAGTCCGTTTTGGAGCAGTTCTTC. Amino acid sequence: CASSESVLEQFF.

The rearrangement joins TRBV2 to TRBJ1-5; D call uncertain. Trimming took off 6 bases at V and 0 bases at J, with 6 bases between the two ends. CDR3 length: 13 amino acids. Per germline, CDR1 SNHLY and CDR2 FYNNEI. The CDR3 is CASRADSNQPQHF. CDR3 DNA sequence: TGTGCCAGCAGGGCCGATAGCAATCAGCCCCAGCATTTT.

This chain links TRBV19 with TRBJ1-3; no definite D call. V was pared by 7 bases and J by 4 bases, with 11 bases between. Germline V lookup: CDR1 LNHDA, CDR2 SQIVND (reference sequence). The CDR3 is 13 residues long. The CDR3 sequence is CASISPAGNTIYF. The CDR3 DNA sequence: TGTGCCAGTATCTCGCCCGCGGGAAACACCATATATTTT.

The rearrangement links TRBV7-9 to TRBJ1-1, with a possible D match to TRBD1 (5 bases). V was shortened by 1 base and J by 12 bases, with 15 bases between the two germline ends. Germline CDR1 is SEHNR and CDR2 is FQNEAQ (reference sequence). The CDR3 totals 13 residues. For the CDR3, the DNA is TGTGCCAGCAGCTTAGGCGGGGGGTGGTTGACTTTCTTT. It translates to CASSLGGGWLTFF.

This sequence joins TRBV29-1 and TRBJ2-1, with a tentative D call TRBD2 (5 bases). The germline CDR1 and CDR2 sequences are SQVTM and ANQGSEA. This CDR3 spans 13 amino acids. V lost 5 bases to trimming and J lost 12 bases, with 20 bases between them. This CDR3 reads CSVYRPPGVWQFF. The DNA for the CDR3 is TGCAGCGTTTATCGACCCCCCGGGGTATGGCAGTTCTTC.

V usage is TRBV6-5 and J usage is TRBJ2-5; D ambiguous. V was clipped by 5 bases and J by 3 bases, with 10 bases between them. Germline V gives CDR1 MNHEY, CDR2 SVGAGI. This CDR3 is 13 amino acids long. The CDR3 sequence: CASSQRLEETQYF. The CDR3 DNA sequence: TGTGCCAGCAGTCAGCGCTTGGAAGAGACCCAGTACTTC.

This sequence joins TRBV27 and TRBJ1-2; TRBD1 might be the D (6 bases). Trimming took 8 bases from V and 5 from J, leaving 18 bases between them. The CDR3 contains 14 residues. Germline V gene lookup returns CDR1 MNHEY and CDR2 SMNVEV (reference sequence). The CDR3 DNA reads TGTGCCAGCCGTTGGACGGGGGGCGGGTATGGCTACACCTTC. This encodes CASRWTGGGYGYTF.

The CDR3 sequence is CASRALTGPYNSLRNQPQHF. CDR3 nucleotides: TGTGCCAGTCGAGCCCTGACAGGGCCCTATAACTCTCTTCGCAATCAGCCCCAGCATTTT. The genes are TRBV2 and TRBJ1-5; TRBD1 matches 7 bases. The V gene's germline CDR1 is SNHLY and CDR2 FYNNEI. This CDR3 spans 20 amino acids. V shed 9 bases and J 2 bases; nucleotides not matched to a gene: 25.

This sequence joins TRBV4-2 and TRBJ1-6, with D tentatively TRBD1 (5 bases). This CDR3 is 15 amino acids long. Germline V gene sequence: CDR1 LGHNA, CDR2 YNFKEQ. V lost 0 bases and J 10 bases, leaving 13 bases between the germline ends. The CDR3 loop reads CASSQENRLGSPLHF. The CDR3 DNA is TGTGCCAGCAGCCAAGAAAACAGGCTCGGGTCACCCCTCCACTTT.